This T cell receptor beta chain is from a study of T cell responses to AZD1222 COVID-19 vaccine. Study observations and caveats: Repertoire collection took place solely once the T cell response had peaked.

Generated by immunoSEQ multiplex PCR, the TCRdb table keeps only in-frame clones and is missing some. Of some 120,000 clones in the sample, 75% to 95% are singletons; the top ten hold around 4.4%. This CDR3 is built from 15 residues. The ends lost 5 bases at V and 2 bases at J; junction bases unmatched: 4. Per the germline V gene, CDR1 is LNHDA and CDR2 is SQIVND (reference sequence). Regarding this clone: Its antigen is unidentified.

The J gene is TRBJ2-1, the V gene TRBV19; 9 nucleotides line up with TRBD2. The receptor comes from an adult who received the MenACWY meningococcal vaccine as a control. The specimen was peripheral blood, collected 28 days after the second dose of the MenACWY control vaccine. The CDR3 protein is CASSPRTSAYNEQFF. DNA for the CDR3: TGTGCCAGTAGTCCAAGGACTAGCGCCTACAATGAGCAGTTCTTC.